This TCR beta chain was profiled in a study of CD8+CD57+ T cells in acquired aplastic anemia. Overall study findings and caveats: Found in both controls and patients were twenty-nine CD8+ CDR3 sequences.

As concerns this clonotype: Antigen unknown.

Profiles of TCR beta VDJ and CDR3 were generated from a genomic DNA template. TCRdb passed the reads through MiXCR, listing each CDR3 protein once. The repertoire has about 190,000 distinct CDR3 sequences, roughly half of them found once; the top ten carry 16%. The length of the CDR3 is 14 residues. Germline V gene sequence: CDR1 SGHRS, CDR2 YFSETQ. V gave up 3 bases and J gave up 9 bases; unmatched junction bases: 10. The sample taken for sequencing was sorted CD4+, CD8+, or CD8+CD57+ T cells (not recorded which) from PBMCs. The V and J genes are TRBV5-1 and TRBJ2-5, with 8 nucleotides matching TRBD2. The clonotype comes from a human donor in good health, serving as a control. The CDR3 nucleotides read TGCGCCAGCAGCTCGCCGGCGGGGGGCCAAGCCCAGTACTTC. Amino acid sequence: CASSSPAGGQAQYF.